The present TCR beta chain was sequenced within a study of OX40 agonist ivuxolimab in advanced cancers. General observations from the study: The CD4+ and CD8+ T cells in the blood had expanded clonally by week 6 at 0.1 to 3.0 mg/kg. Clonal expansion was among the lowest in partial responders at 0.1-3.0 mg/kg, especially CD8+. Expanded peripheral T cells had an undetermined antigen specificity.

For this clone: The target antigen is unknown.

Trimming removed 4 bases from V and 1 base from J, with 10 bases in between. The CDR3 loop spans 15 amino acids. Germline CDR1 and CDR2: SEHNR and FQNEAQ (reference sequence). Method: immunoSEQ multiplex PCR; TCRdb's copy keeps in-frame clones and lacks some. The table has around 35,000 clones, 81% seen once; the top ten hold over 1.1%. Baseline was the first blood sampling point, followed by cycle 4 day 1 and cycle 7 day 1. Sequencing used CD4+ or CD8+ T cells sorted from blood, obtained in a trial of the OX40 agonist ivuxolimab. The V gene is TRBV7-9, the J gene TRBJ1-4, with TRBD1 as a possible D gene (5 bases). This TCR was recovered from an adult with an advanced solid tumor such as melanoma, head and neck, liver or kidney cancer. CDR3 in DNA: TGTGCCAGCAGCTCGGGCGGGGGAACTAATGAAAAACTGTTTTTT. It yields the protein CASSSGGGTNEKLFF.